The 30 T cell receptor beta chains reported below all come from one sample, sequenced in a study of prognosis after radiotherapy for stage I lung cancer. Using two-round multiplex PCR, the authors amplified TCR beta CDR3 from genomic DNA. First-round PCR used primers specific to each TRBV and TRBJ gene. TCRdb independently ran MiXCR on the multiplex PCR reads; one entry per CDR3 protein. Among under 20,000 distinct CDR3 sequences listed, about three fifths were seen once. The sample in question was PBMCs, obtained before or after stereotactic body radiation therapy (not recorded which). These TCRs come from a donor aged 50 or older with non-small cell lung cancer.

The rearrangement joins TRBV20-1 to TRBJ2-1; maybe TRBD1 (6 bases). The germline V and J ends were trimmed by 5 bases and 4 bases, with 27 bases remaining between them. The germline V gene encodes CDR1 DFQATT and CDR2 SNEGSKA (reference sequence). This CDR3 spans 18 amino acids. CDR3 nucleotides: TGCAGTGCTGGCGGACAGTGGTCTACTGGTGGCCGATACAATGAGCAGTTCTTC. The encoded protein is CSAGGQWSTGGRYNEQFF.

As concerns this clonotype: A far more abundant clone sits one base away, making this likely a read error. The chain uses TRBV7-9 and TRBJ2-1; TRBD1 aligns across 9 bases. CDR3 length: 14 residues. Germline V gives CDR1 SEHNR, CDR2 FQNEAQ (reference sequence). The CDR3 protein is CASIFRQGVNEQFF. Written as DNA, the CDR3 is TGTGCTAGCATCTTTAGACAGGGGGTCAATGAGCAGTTCTTC. The entire variable domain, with the rest obtained from reference TRBV7-9 and TRBJ2-1, is as follows: DTGVSQNPRHKITKRGQNVTFRCDPISEHNRLYWYRQTLGQGPEFLTYFQNEAQLEKSRLLSDRFSAERPKGSFSTLEIQRTEQGDSAMYLCASIFRQGVNEQFFGPGTRLTVL.

On this clonotype: The junction and the germline gene differ at one end; a read error may be behind it. The V gene is TRBV7-3, the J gene TRBJ2-2; a possible D gene is TRBD1 (5 bases). The CDR3 runs 13 residues. The V gene's germline CDR1 is SGHTA and CDR2 FQGTGA. Written as DNA, the CDR3 is TGTGCCAGCAGCTTTGTGGACACCGTGGAGCTGTTTTTT. Translation gives CASSFVDTVELFF.

Details on this clonotype: A read error may account for a junction end that differs from germline. The rearrangement uses TRBV3-1 and TRBJ2-7; 7 bases agree with TRBD2. This CDR3 region has 14 residues. Germline values: CDR1 LGHDT, CDR2 YNNKEL (reference sequence). The CDR3 is CAISRASGAYEQYF. The CDR3 DNA reads as TGTGCCATCAGCCGGGCTAGCGGCGCCTACGAGCAGTACTTC.

In the case of this clonotype: It differs at one base from a far larger clone, so likely a read error. This chain uses TRBV6-4 with TRBJ2-2; 14 bases fit TRBD2. CDR3 length equals 15 residues. From germline, CDR1 is MRHNA and CDR2 SNTAGT. The CDR3 loop is CASRGLAGDTGDLFF. CDR3 in DNA: TGTGCCAGCAGGGGACTAGCGGGAGACACCGGGGACCTGTTTTTT.

As DNA, the CDR3 is TGCAGTGCCCCCGGGACCTGGAGGCCCAATGAGCAGTTCTTC. Residues: CSAPGTWRPNEQFF. The chain links TRBV20-1 to TRBJ2-1, with D tentatively TRBD1 or TRBD2 (5 bases each). Germline CDR1 reads DFQATT; CDR2 reads SNEGSKA (reference sequence). V lost 6 bases, J lost 6 bases, and 18 bases lay in between. The CDR3 extends over 14 amino acids.

To note about this clonotype: With only one base between it and a far larger clone, this is likely a read error. V gene TRBV6-1 combines with J gene TRBJ2-1, with D maybe TRBD2 (6 bases). The germline V gene encodes CDR1 MNHNS and CDR2 SASEGT. With 8 bases removed from V and 7 bases from J, the gap between germline ends came to 24 bases. The CDR3 has 16 amino acids. CDR3 loop: CASPRPGTPYRNEQFF. CDR3 DNA: TGTGCCAGCCCGCGACCCGGGACTCCTTACCGGAATGAGCAGTTCTTC.

In the case of this clonotype: A much bigger clone sits one base away, suggesting this may be a read error. The V and J genes are TRBV2 and TRBJ1-4; D unresolved. V lost 6 bases and J lost 7, with 9 bases in between. CDR1 is SNHLY, CDR2 FYNNEI, per germline. This CDR3 is built from 12 residues. The CDR3 sequence is CASRGGIEKLFF. CDR3 nucleotides: TGTGCCAGCAGGGGAGGGATTGAAAAACTGTTTTTT. The whole variable domain, remainder taken from reference TRBV2 and TRBJ1-4, is EPEVTQTPSHQVTQMGQEVILRCVPISNHLYFYWYRQILGQKVEFLVSFYNNEISEKSEIFDDQFSVERPDGSNFTLKIRSTKLEDSAMYFCASRGGIEKLFFGSGTQLSVL.

V is TRBV2 and J is TRBJ2-7; perhaps TRBD1 as D (6 bases). CDR3 length equals 15 residues. Germline CDR1 SNHLY, CDR2 FYNNEI. V was pared by 9 bases and J by 0 bases, with 18 bases between. CDR3 DNA: TGTGCCAGTCGGAGCCGGACAGTGGGCTCCTACGAGCAGTACTTC. Translating gives CASRSRTVGSYEQYF.

This clonotype was picked up many times. This chain connects TRBV12-5 to TRBJ2-7, with D tentatively TRBD1 or TRBD2 (5 bases each). V was shortened by 6 bases and J by 3 bases, with 15 bases between the two germline ends. Germline V gene lookup returns CDR1 LGHNT and CDR2 FRNRAP. This CDR3 is 14 amino acids long. Here the CDR3 DNA reads TGTGCTAGTGGGGAGGATATAGGGGACTACGAGCAGTACTTC. As protein: CASGEDIGDYEQYF.

This sequence joins TRBV20-1 and TRBJ1-2; D unresolved. Germline V gene sequence: CDR1 DFQATT, CDR2 SNEGSKA (reference sequence). This CDR3 is 14 amino acids long. Deletions cut 0 bases from V and 4 bases from J, with 12 bases between. The CDR3 nucleotides read TGCAGTGCTAGAGATTTGGTACAGATCTATGGCTACACCTTC. Residues: CSARDLVQIYGYTF.

The rearrangement links TRBV20-1 to TRBJ2-3; 16 bases are shared with TRBD2. The germline gives CDR1 DFQATT, CDR2 SNEGSKA (reference sequence). This CDR3 spans 19 amino acids. Trimming removed 5 bases from V and 6 bases from J; junction bases left unmatched: 17. CDR3 in amino acids: CSARGTSGRARRWGDTQYF. CDR3 bases: TGCAGTGCTCGCGGGACTAGCGGGAGGGCCCGCAGGTGGGGGGATACGCAGTATTTT.

The genes are TRBV19 and TRBJ1-3; no definite D call. Germline CDR1 is LNHDA and CDR2 is SQIVND (reference sequence). This CDR3 region has 15 residues. V lost 3 bases, J lost 0 bases, and 9 bases lay in between. Here the CDR3 reads CASSMLAGSGNTIYF. The CDR3 DNA is TGTGCCAGTAGTATGCTCGCGGGCTCTGGAAACACCATATATTTT. The full variable domain, its missing parts supplied by reference TRBV19 and TRBJ1-3, is DGGITQSPKYLFRKEGQNVTLSCEQNLNHDAMYWYRQDPGQGLRLIYYSQIVNDFQKGDIAEGYSVSREKKESFPLTVTSAQKNPTAFYLCASSMLAGSGNTIYFGEGSWLTVV.

Regarding this clonotype: A single base is all that separates this from a far larger clone, so a read error is likely. The chain joins TRBV2 to TRBJ2-6; D is ambiguous. The CDR3 has 13 amino acids. Germline V gives CDR1 SNHLY, CDR2 FYNNEI. The CDR3 region is CASSESLWFNKYF. The CDR3 region has the DNA TGTGCCAGCAGTGAGTCCTTATGGTTTAACAAGTACTTC.

CDR3 in amino acids: CSATTGTASNQPQHF. CDR3 DNA: TGCAGTGCAACCACCGGGACAGCTAGCAATCAGCCCCAGCATTTT. The J gene is TRBJ1-5, the V gene TRBV20-1; 7 bases align to TRBD1. The ends lost 6 bases at V and 0 bases at J; junction bases unmatched: 8. The germline V gene encodes CDR1 DFQATT and CDR2 SNEGSKA (reference sequence). This CDR3 is built from 15 residues.

This clonotype was seen many times. This chain connects TRBV2 to TRBJ2-3; no clear D. Germline loops: CDR1 SNHLY, CDR2 FYNNEI. V was pared by 7 bases and J by 0 bases, with 8 bases between. This CDR3 is built from 13 residues. Here the CDR3 reads CASKDASTDTQYF. CDR3 nucleotide sequence: TGTGCCAGCAAAGATGCTAGCACAGATACGCAGTATTTT.

The chain recombines TRBV2 with TRBJ1-4; D is unclear. Germline CDR1 SNHLY, CDR2 FYNNEI. Trimming took off 6 bases at V and 8 bases at J, with 13 bases between the two ends. The CDR3 has 13 amino acids. The CDR3: CASRSWRTEKLFF. As DNA, the CDR3 is TGTGCCAGCAGGTCGTGGCGGACGGAAAAACTGTTTTTT.

This chain connects TRBV12-5 to TRBJ2-5, with a possible D match to TRBD2 (6 bases). Germline values: CDR1 LGHNT, CDR2 FRNRAP. V was cut by 3 bases and J by 5 bases, with 16 bases left in between. There are 15 residues in the CDR3. CDR3 coding DNA: TGTGCTAGTGGTTTTTCCGGGGGATCGGGGGAGACCCAGTACTTC. Translation: CASGFSGGSGETQYF. Combining the CDR3 with reference TRBV12-5 and TRBJ2-5 gives the whole variable domain DARVTQTPRHKVTEMGQEVTMRCQPILGHNTVFWYRQTMMQGLELLAYFRNRAPLDDSGMPKDRFSAEMPDATLATLKIQPSEPRDSAVYFCASGFSGGSGETQYFGPGTRLLVL.

This clonotype was picked up one time. The J gene is TRBJ1-2, the V gene TRBV20-1; D perhaps matches TRBD1 (5 bases). V gave up 0 bases and J gave up 8 bases, with 19 bases separating them. The germline gives CDR1 DFQATT, CDR2 SNEGSKA (reference sequence). The length of the CDR3 is 15 residues. The CDR3 DNA is TGCAGTGCTAGAGATGATCTTGGGGGTGCCCGGGGCTACACCTTC. It codes for CSARDDLGGARGYTF.

The V and J genes are TRBV6-2 or TRBV6-3 and TRBJ1-5, with a tentative D call TRBD1 (5 bases). The CDR3 loop spans 15 amino acids. Germline V gives CDR1 MNHEY, CDR2 SVGEGT. V was pared by 5 bases and J by 7 bases, with 18 bases between. Written as DNA, the CDR3 is TGTGCCAGCAGTGAGGGGTTCGGGGTCGCCCAGCCCCAGCATTTT. This gives the protein CASSEGFGVAQPQHF.

This clonotype appeared many times. The chain joins TRBV3-1 to TRBJ2-7, with D tentatively TRBD2 (6 bases). The CDR3 totals 19 residues. CDR1 is LGHDT, CDR2 YNNKEL, per germline (reference sequence). V lost 3 bases to trimming and J lost 4 bases, with 28 bases between them. CDR3 in DNA: TGTGCCAGCAGCCACCGACCTTTTAGATACGGGAGAGTGGAGTACGAGCAGTACTTC. It specifies CASSHRPFRYGRVEYEQYF.

A few counts support this clonotype. It may be a read error: a sequence one base away is much more abundant. V usage is TRBV6-2 or TRBV6-3 and J usage is TRBJ1-4; D ambiguous. The germline CDR1 and CDR2 sequences are MNHEY and SVGEGT. The CDR3 is made up of 13 amino acids. In DNA, the CDR3 is TGTACCAGCAACACCGCCTTTAATGAAAAACTGTTTTTT. Translating gives CTSNTAFNEKLFF.

This chain uses TRBV6-1 with TRBJ2-5, with 9 bases lining up with TRBD2. Germline values: CDR1 MNHNS, CDR2 SASEGT. This CDR3 region has 15 residues. With 6 bases clipped from V and 1 base from J, the junction kept 6 bases outside the gene matches. The CDR3 reads CASSRETSGQETQYF. CDR3 bases: TGTGCCAGCAGCCGCGAGACTAGCGGCCAAGAGACCCAGTACTTC.

This clonotype rates as medium-sized. This chain uses TRBV6-1 with TRBJ2-7; TRBD1 aligns across 11 bases. This CDR3 comprises 14 residues. Germline trimming cut 6 bases from V and 7 bases from J; bases unmatched to any gene: 8. Germline values: CDR1 MNHNS, CDR2 SASEGT. CDR3 amino acids: CASRTGTGGNEQYF. CDR3 sequence (DNA): TGTGCCAGCAGAACCGGGACAGGGGGTAATGAGCAGTACTTC.

By its share, this clonotype is medium-sized (0.01 to 0.1%). The CDR3 is CSARPTGDEQYF. CDR3 nucleotides: TGCAGTGCTAGACCAACAGGGGACGAGCAGTACTTC. The chain uses TRBV20-1 and TRBJ2-7, with 7 nucleotides matching TRBD1. The CDR3 is 12 residues long. The V and J ends lost 2 bases and 5 bases, in that order; junction bases with no gene match: 3. CDR1 DFQATT and CDR2 SNEGSKA come from the germline V gene (reference sequence).

In its sample, this clonotype ranks as medium-sized (0.01 to 0.1%). V is TRBV19 and J is TRBJ1-2, with D unclear. V lost 8 bases and J 6 bases, leaving 7 bases between the germline ends. Germline CDR1 is LNHDA and CDR2 is SQIVND (reference sequence). This CDR3 is 10 amino acids long. The CDR3 loop is CASRNNGYTF. The CDR3 nucleotides read TGTGCCAGTCGGAACAATGGCTACACCTTC. The variable domain in full, with the rest retrieved from reference TRBV19 and TRBJ1-2, is DGGITQSPKYLFRKEGQNVTLSCEQNLNHDAMYWYRQDPGQGLRLIYYSQIVNDFQKGDIAEGYSVSREKKESFPLTVTSAQKNPTAFYLCASRNNGYTFGSGTRLTVV.

The rearrangement uses TRBV12-3 or TRBV12-4 and TRBJ1-2; the D is unclear. CDR3 length: 13 amino acids. Trimming took off 0 bases at V and 7 bases at J, with 9 bases between the two ends. The CDR3 coding sequence is TGTGCCAGCAGTTTAGCGTTGGGGATTGGCTACACCTTC. It specifies CASSLALGIGYTF.

The V gene is TRBV5-1, the J gene TRBJ2-2; the D is unclear. The CDR3 runs to 14 residues. Between the trimmed V and J ends, which lost 2 bases and 5 bases, there was a span of 10 bases. Germline assignment: CDR1 SGHRS and CDR2 YFSETQ. The CDR3 reads CASSFAGSTGELFF. The CDR3 DNA sequence: TGCGCCAGCAGCTTCGCAGGTTCGACCGGGGAGCTGTTTTTT.

About this clonotype itself: This likely reflects a read error, since a far larger clone is one base away. The chain uses TRBV6-4 and TRBJ2-7; D possibly uses TRBD1 or TRBD2 (5 bases each). This CDR3 is 17 amino acids long. Germline V gene lookup returns CDR1 MRHNA and CDR2 SNTAGT. CDR3 nucleotides: TGTGCCAGCAGTTACTCCGCTGGGGGAACAGGCTCCTACGAGCATTACTTC. The encoded protein is CASSYSAGGTGSYEHYF.

This chain joins TRBV10-3 and TRBJ2-3; a weak D match, TRBD1 (6 bases). The V end lost 7 bases, the J end lost 3 bases, and 14 bases lay between the germline ends. The CDR3 spans 14 residues. The germline V gene encodes CDR1 ENHRY and CDR2 SYGVKD. CDR3 sequence (DNA): TGTGCCATCAACGGCGACAGGAGAACAGATACGCAGTATTTT. It is translated as CAINGDRRTDTQYF.